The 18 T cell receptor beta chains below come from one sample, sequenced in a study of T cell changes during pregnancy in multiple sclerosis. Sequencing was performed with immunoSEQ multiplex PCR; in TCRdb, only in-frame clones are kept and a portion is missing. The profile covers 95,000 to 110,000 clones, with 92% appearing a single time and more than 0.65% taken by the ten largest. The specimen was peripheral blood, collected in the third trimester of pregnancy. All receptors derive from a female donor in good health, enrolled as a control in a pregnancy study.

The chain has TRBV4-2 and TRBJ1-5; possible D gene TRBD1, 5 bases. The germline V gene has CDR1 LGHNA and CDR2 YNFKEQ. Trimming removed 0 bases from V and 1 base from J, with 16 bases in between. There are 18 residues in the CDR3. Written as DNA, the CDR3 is TGTGCCAGCAGCCAAGATTGGGGTGGGGGGGTCAGCAATCAGCCCCAGCATTTT. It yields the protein CASSQDWGGGVSNQPQHF.

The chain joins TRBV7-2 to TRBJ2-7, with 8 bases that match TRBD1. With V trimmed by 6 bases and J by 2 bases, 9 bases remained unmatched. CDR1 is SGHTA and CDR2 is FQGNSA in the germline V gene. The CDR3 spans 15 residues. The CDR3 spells CASRTTGTGTYEQYF. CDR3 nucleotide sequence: TGTGCCAGCAGAACTACCGGGACAGGTACCTACGAGCAGTACTTC.

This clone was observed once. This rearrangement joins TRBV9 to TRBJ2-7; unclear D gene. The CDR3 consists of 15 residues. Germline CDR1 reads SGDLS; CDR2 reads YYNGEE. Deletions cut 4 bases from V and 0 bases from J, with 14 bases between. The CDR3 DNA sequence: TGTGCCAGCAGCCCCGGCGGCCTCGTCTCCTACGAGCAGTACTTC. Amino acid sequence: CASSPGGLVSYEQYF.

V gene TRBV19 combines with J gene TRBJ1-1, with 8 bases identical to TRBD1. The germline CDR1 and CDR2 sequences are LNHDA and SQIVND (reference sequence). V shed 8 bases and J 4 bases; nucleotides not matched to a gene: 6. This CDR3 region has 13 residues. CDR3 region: CASGQGSVTEAFF. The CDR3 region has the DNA TGTGCCAGTGGACAGGGATCGGTCACTGAAGCTTTCTTT. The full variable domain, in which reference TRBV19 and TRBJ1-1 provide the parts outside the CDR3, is DGGITQSPKYLFRKEGQNVTLSCEQNLNHDAMYWYRQDPGQGLRLIYYSQIVNDFQKGDIAEGYSVSREKKESFPLTVTSAQKNPTAFYLCASGQGSVTEAFFGQGTRLTVV.

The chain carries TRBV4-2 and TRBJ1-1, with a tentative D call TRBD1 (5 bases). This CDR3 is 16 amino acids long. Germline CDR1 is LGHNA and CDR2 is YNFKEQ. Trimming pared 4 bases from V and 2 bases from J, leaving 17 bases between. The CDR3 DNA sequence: TGTGCCAGCAGCCCCCCTGGGGCAGCAGAAAACACTGAAGCTTTCTTT. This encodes CASSPPGAAENTEAFF.

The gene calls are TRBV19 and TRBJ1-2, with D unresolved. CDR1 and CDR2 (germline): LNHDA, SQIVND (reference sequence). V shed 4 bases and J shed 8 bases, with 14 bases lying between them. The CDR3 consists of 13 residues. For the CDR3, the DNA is TGTGCCAGTAGTAGAAGCGGTAACCAGGGCTACACCTTC. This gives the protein CASSRSGNQGYTF.

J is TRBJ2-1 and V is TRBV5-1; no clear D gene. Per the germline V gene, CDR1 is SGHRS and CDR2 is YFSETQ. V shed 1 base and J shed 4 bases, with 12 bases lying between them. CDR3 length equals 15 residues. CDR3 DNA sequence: TGCGCCAGCAGCTTGATCTCCACTCCATACAATGAGCAGTTCTTC. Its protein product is CASSLISTPYNEQFF.

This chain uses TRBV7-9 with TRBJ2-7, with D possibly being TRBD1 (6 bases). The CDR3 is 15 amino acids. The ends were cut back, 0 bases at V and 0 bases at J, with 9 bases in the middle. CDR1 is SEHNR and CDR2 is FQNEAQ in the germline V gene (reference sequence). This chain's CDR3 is CASSLATGTSYEQYF. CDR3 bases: TGTGCCAGCAGCTTAGCGACAGGAACCTCCTACGAGCAGTACTTC.

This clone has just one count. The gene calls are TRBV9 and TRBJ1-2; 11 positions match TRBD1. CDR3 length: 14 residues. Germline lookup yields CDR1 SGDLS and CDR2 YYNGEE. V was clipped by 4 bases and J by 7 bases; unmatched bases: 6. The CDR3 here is CASSLEDRGPGYTF. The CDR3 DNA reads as TGTGCCAGCAGCCTCGAGGACAGGGGGCCTGGCTACACCTTC.

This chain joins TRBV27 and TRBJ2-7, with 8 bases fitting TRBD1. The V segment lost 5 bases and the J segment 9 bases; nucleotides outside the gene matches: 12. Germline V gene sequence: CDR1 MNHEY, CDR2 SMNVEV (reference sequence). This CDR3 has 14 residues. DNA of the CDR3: TGTGCCAGCAGTCCAACCAACCCTGGACAGGGGCAGTACTTC. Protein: CASSPTNPGQGQYF.

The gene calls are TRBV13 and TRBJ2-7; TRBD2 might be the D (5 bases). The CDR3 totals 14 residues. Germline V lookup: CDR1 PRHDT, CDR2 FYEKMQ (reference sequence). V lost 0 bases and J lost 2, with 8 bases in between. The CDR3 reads CASSLGDFPYEQYF. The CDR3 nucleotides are TGTGCCAGCAGCTTAGGGGACTTTCCCTACGAGCAGTACTTC.

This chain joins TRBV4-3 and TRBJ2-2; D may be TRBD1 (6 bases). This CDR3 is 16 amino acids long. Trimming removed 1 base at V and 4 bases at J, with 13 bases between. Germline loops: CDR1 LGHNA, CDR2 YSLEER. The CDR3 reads CASSQARGLATGELFF. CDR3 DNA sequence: TGCGCCAGCAGCCAAGCCAGGGGTTTGGCCACCGGGGAGCTGTTTTTT.

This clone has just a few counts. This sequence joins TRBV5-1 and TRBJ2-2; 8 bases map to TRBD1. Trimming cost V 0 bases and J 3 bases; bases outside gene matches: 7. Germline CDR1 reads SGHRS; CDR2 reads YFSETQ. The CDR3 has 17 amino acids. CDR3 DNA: TGCGCCAGCAGCTTGGAACGGACAGGGATTTACACCGGGGAGCTGTTTTTT. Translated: CASSLERTGIYTGELFF.

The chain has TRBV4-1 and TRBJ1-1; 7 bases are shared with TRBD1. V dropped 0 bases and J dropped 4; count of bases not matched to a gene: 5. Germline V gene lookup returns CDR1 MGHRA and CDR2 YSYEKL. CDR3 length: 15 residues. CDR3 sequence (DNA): TGCGCCAGCAGCCAAGAGATGACAGGGTCCACTGAAGCTTTCTTT. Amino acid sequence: CASSQEMTGSTEAFF.

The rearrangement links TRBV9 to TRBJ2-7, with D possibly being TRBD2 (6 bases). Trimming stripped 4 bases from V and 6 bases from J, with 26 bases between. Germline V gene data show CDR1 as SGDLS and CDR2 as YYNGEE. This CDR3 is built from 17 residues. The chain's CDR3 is CASSTFRDSSGQSEQYF. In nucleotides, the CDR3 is TGTGCCAGCAGCACTTTTCGGGACTCCTCGGGGCAAAGCGAGCAGTACTTC. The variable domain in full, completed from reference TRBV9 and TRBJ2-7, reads DSGVTQTPKHLITATGQRVTLRCSPRSGDLSVYWYQQSLDQGLQFLIQYYNGEERAKGNILERFSAQQFPDLHSELNLSSLELGDSALYFCASSTFRDSSGQSEQYFGPGTRLTVT.

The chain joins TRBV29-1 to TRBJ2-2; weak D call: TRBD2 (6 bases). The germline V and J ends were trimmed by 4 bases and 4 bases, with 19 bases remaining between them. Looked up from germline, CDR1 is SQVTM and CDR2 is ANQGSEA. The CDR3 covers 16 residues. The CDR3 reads CSVVIRDFEGTGELFF. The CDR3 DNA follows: TGCAGCGTTGTTATCCGGGACTTTGAAGGCACCGGGGAGCTGTTTTTT.

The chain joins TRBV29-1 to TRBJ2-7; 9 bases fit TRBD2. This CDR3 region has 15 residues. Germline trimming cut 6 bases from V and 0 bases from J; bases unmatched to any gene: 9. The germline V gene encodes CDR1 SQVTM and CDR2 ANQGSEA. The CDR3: CSVFDSGGDSYEQYF. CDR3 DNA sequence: TGCAGCGTCTTTGATAGCGGGGGTGACTCCTACGAGCAGTACTTC.

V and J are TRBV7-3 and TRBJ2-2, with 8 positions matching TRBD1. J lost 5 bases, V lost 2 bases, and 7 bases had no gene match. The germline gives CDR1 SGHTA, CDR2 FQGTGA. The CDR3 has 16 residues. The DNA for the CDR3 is TGTGCCAGCAGCTTATCTCCAGGGGGCGAAACCGGGGAGCTGTTTTTT. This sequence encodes CASSLSPGGETGELFF.